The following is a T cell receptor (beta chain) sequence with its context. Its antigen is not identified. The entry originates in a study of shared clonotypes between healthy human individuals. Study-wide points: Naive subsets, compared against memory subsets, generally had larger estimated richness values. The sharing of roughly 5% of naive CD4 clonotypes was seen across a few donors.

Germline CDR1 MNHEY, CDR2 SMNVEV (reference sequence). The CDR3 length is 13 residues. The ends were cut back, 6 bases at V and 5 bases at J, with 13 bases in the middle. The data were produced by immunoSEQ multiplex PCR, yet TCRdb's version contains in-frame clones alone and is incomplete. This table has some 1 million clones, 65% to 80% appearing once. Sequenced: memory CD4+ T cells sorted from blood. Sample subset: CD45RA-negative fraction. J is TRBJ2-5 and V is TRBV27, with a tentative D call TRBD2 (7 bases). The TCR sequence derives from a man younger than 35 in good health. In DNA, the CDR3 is TGTGCCAGCAGGGGGGGGGCACGGGAGACCCAGTACTTC. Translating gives CASRGGARETQYF.